This passage covers 17 T cell receptor beta chains from one sample sequenced in a study of T cell responses to AZD1222 COVID-19 vaccine. Repertoires were generated with immunoSEQ multiplex PCR, while TCRdb's copy carries only in-frame clones and drops some. The data contain tens of thousands of clones, approximately 80% of them seen just once; the ten biggest clones take up less than 5%. Sequenced here: peripheral blood, sampled 28 days after the second AZD1222 dose. These receptors were obtained from an adult who received the AZD1222 COVID-19 vaccine.

The rearrangement joins TRBV13 to TRBJ2-1; D gene unclear. This CDR3 has 11 amino acids. Germline V gene sequence: CDR1 PRHDT, CDR2 FYEKMQ (reference sequence). V was trimmed by 6 bases and J by 8 bases, leaving 8 bases between them. Written as DNA, the CDR3 is TGTGCCAGCAGAGACCGGCATGAGCAGTTCTTC. It is translated as CASRDRHEQFF.

The chain combines TRBV6-5 with TRBJ1-2, with a tentative D call TRBD1 (5 bases). The germline V and J ends were trimmed by 2 bases and 8 bases, with 12 bases remaining between them. CDR3 length: 13 residues. CDR1 is MNHEY and CDR2 is SVGAGI in the germline V gene. DNA for the CDR3: TGTGCCAGCAGTTACGGGGGGTTCGAGGGCTACACCTTC. The encoded protein is CASSYGGFEGYTF.

This clone appeared a single time. The J gene is TRBJ2-3, the V gene TRBV4-2; D is unclear. V dropped 0 bases and J dropped 6 bases, with 7 bases sitting between them. In germline, CDR1 is LGHNA, CDR2 YNFKEQ. There are 13 residues in the CDR3. CDR3 in DNA: TGTGCCAGCAGCCAAGATGATAGCGATACGCAGTATTTT. This encodes CASSQDDSDTQYF.

The V call is TRBV28, the J call TRBJ1-5; no definite D call. CDR1 MDHEN and CDR2 SYDVKM come from the germline V gene. Trimming removed 4 bases from V and 2 bases from J, with 12 bases in between. This CDR3 contains 15 residues. CDR3 residues: CASSSYTSGNQPQHF. CDR3 bases: TGTGCCAGCAGTTCTTATACCTCGGGCAATCAGCCCCAGCATTTT.

The CDR3 loop is CAWTGYNEQFF. CDR3 sequence (DNA): TGTGCCTGGACAGGGTACAATGAGCAGTTCTTC. The chain is built from TRBV30 and TRBJ2-1; TRBD1 is a possible D gene (5 bases). Germline loops: CDR1 GTSNPN, CDR2 SVGIG (reference sequence). With 4 bases removed from V and 4 bases from J, the gap between germline ends came to 5 bases. CDR3 length: 11 residues.

DNA of the CDR3: TGTGCCAGCAGTTACGACGGGGGTCCCTCCTACAATGAGCAGTTCTTC. Its translation is CASSYDGGPSYNEQFF. The V call is TRBV6-2 or TRBV6-3, the J call TRBJ2-1; D is perhaps TRBD2 (6 bases). This CDR3 region has 16 residues. With 2 bases removed from V and 0 bases from J, the gap between germline ends came to 11 bases. Per the germline V gene, CDR1 is MNHEY and CDR2 is SVGEGT.

By proportion, this clone is medium-sized. This rearrangement joins TRBV19 to TRBJ1-1; a possible D gene is TRBD1 (5 bases). The V end lost 5 bases, the J end lost 7 bases, and 8 bases lay between the germline ends. Germline CDR1 reads LNHDA; CDR2 reads SQIVND (reference sequence). This CDR3 is 11 amino acids long. DNA of the CDR3: TGTGCCAGTAGTTTCAGGGATGAAGCTTTCTTT. It is translated as CASSFRDEAFF.

The CDR3 loop reads CASSLGTSGEDEQFF. CDR3 bases: TGTGCCAGCAGTTTAGGGACTAGCGGGGAGGATGAGCAGTTCTTC. The V and J genes are TRBV6-5 and TRBJ2-1; 13 nucleotides agree with TRBD2. J gave up 8 bases and V 4 bases, and 5 bases lay outside the gene matches. Germline V gene sequence: CDR1 MNHEY, CDR2 SVGAGI. The CDR3 totals 15 residues.

V usage is TRBV7-2 and J usage is TRBJ1-2; D gene uncertain. Trimming cost V 5 bases and J 7 bases, with 17 bases left between them. The CDR3 has 14 residues. From germline, CDR1 is SGHTA and CDR2 FQGNSA. CDR3 sequence: CASSPDMGFGGYTF. The CDR3 DNA follows: TGTGCCAGCAGCCCAGACATGGGGTTCGGTGGCTACACCTTC.

The chain has TRBV28 and TRBJ1-2; no clear D. The V and J ends lost 6 bases and 4 bases respectively, with 15 bases between them. The germline V gene has CDR1 MDHEN and CDR2 SYDVKM. This CDR3 is built from 14 residues. The CDR3 reads CASSPIGEGYGYTF. Written as DNA, the CDR3 is TGTGCCAGCAGCCCTATCGGGGAGGGCTATGGCTACACCTTC.

The gene calls are TRBV6-5 and TRBJ2-7; possibly TRBD2 for D (5 bases). Germline CDR1 reads MNHEY; CDR2 reads SVGAGI. The CDR3 loop spans 13 amino acids. V lost 6 bases, J lost 3 bases, and 12 bases lay in between. The CDR3 DNA is TGTGCCAGCAGGAGGACTGGAAGCTACGAGCAGTACGTC. This sequence encodes CASRRTGSYEQYV.

V gene TRBV2 combines with J gene TRBJ1-1; D unclear. Trimming stripped 6 bases from V and 10 bases from J, with 15 bases between. The germline gives CDR1 SNHLY, CDR2 FYNNEI. The CDR3 covers 12 residues. CDR3 region: CASSPNDGRAFF. The CDR3 region has the DNA TGTGCCAGCAGCCCAAACGACGGAAGAGCTTTCTTT.

This clone was seen a handful of times. The chain carries TRBV6-6 and TRBJ1-2, with D hard to call. This CDR3 contains 13 residues. Deletions cut 6 bases from V and 4 bases from J, with 12 bases between. Germline values: CDR1 MNHNY, CDR2 SVGAGI (reference sequence). The CDR3 here is CASSSDRTYGYTF. The CDR3 DNA sequence: TGTGCCAGCAGCTCGGACCGGACCTATGGCTACACCTTC.

This rearrangement joins TRBV2 to TRBJ2-1; D is possibly TRBD1 (5 bases). Germline-derived CDR1 and CDR2 are SNHLY and FYNNEI. This CDR3 spans 15 amino acids. The germline V and J ends were trimmed by 2 bases and 4 bases, with 12 bases remaining between them. The DNA for the CDR3 is TGTGCCAGCAGTGAATTGGGGCAGGGATACAATGAGCAGTTCTTC. Its translation is CASSELGQGYNEQFF.

The chain couples TRBV6-5 to TRBJ2-1, with D maybe TRBD2 (6 bases). The V end lost 6 bases, the J end lost 5 bases, and 17 bases lay between the germline ends. The CDR3 length is 15 residues. Germline values: CDR1 MNHEY, CDR2 SVGAGI. DNA for the CDR3: TGTGCCAGCAGCATAGGGGACTGGACGAACAATGAGCAGTTCTTC. It is translated as CASSIGDWTNNEQFF.

The CDR3 reads CASSSRRGNTGELFF. In DNA form, the CDR3 reads TGTGCCAGTAGTTCCCGGAGGGGGAACACCGGGGAGCTGTTTTTT. The chain couples TRBV19 to TRBJ2-2; D is perhaps TRBD2 (6 bases). CDR3 length equals 15 residues. Looked up from germline, CDR1 is LNHDA and CDR2 is SQIVND (reference sequence). V lost 5 bases to trimming and J lost 1 base, with 11 bases between them.

The V gene is TRBV30, the J gene TRBJ1-2; D is possibly TRBD1 (6 bases). From germline, CDR1 is GTSNPN and CDR2 SVGIG (reference sequence). The ends were cut back, 0 bases at V and 5 bases at J, with 10 bases in the middle. This CDR3 comprises 13 residues. The CDR3 region is CAWSVGRGYGYTF. The CDR3 DNA is TGTGCCTGGAGTGTAGGCAGGGGATATGGCTACACCTTC.